Reported below is one T cell receptor beta chain. Its target is unknown. CDR1 is MNHEY and CDR2 is SVGAGI in the germline V gene. The V and J ends lost 2 bases and 1 base respectively, with 9 bases between them. The CDR3 runs 14 residues. This sample stems from a study of graft-versus-host responses after intestinal transplantation. Profiling relied on immunoSEQ multiplex PCR, and the TCRdb table lists in-frame clones only, not all of them. The sample shows 95,000 to 110,000 clones, 90% to 95% of them seen only once. The origin of this receptor is a human donor who received an intestinal transplant. This rearrangement joins TRBV6-5 to TRBJ2-7, with D possibly being TRBD1 (5 bases). The starting material was unstimulated CD8+ T cells sorted from spleen or lymph node cells, obtained before intestinal transplant. As DNA, the CDR3 is TGTGCCAGCAGTTACGGGGCGGCTTCCTACGAGCAGTACTTC. Its protein is CASSYGAASYEQYF.